Sequencing of this T cell receptor (beta chain) was carried out in a study of blood T cell repertoires in COVID-19. CDR1 and CDR2 (germline): MNHEY, SVGAGI. The CDR3 length is 15 residues. The trim removed 8 bases at V and 5 bases at J, leaving 12 bases unmatched. TCRdb keeps only in-frame clones here, not all; method: immunoSEQ multiplex PCR. The data hold around 370,000 clones, with 87% observed a single time. V gene TRBV6-5 combines with J gene TRBJ1-1, with 9 bases lining up with TRBD1. This TCR was recovered from a woman aged 50 to 60 with COVID-19, enrolled during active disease. Sequenced material: peripheral blood. CDR3 loop: CASRTGQGTYTEAFF. DNA of the CDR3: TGTGCCAGCCGGACCGGACAGGGGACATATACTGAAGCTTTCTTT.